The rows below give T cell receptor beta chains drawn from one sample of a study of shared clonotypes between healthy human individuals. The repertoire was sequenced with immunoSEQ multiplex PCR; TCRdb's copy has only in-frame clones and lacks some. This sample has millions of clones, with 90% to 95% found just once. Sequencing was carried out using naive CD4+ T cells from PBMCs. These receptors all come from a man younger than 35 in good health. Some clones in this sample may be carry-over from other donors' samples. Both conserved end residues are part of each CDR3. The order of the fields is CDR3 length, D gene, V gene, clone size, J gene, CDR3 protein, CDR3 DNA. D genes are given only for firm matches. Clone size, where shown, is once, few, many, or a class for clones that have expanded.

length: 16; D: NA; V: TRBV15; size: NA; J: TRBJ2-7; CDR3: CATSRGPAGALREQYF; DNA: TGTGCCACCAGCCGAGGGCCTGCGGGGGCCCTTCGCGAGCAGTACTTC
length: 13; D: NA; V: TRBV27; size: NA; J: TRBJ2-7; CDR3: CASSRGDRGEQYF; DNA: TGTGCCAGCAGTCGCGGGGACAGAGGCGAGCAGTACTTC
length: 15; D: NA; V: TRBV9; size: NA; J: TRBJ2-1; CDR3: CASSVGPNSYNEQFF; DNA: TGTGCCAGCAGCGTAGGACCAAACTCCTACAATGAGCAGTTCTTC
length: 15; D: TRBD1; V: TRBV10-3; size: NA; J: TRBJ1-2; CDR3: CAISGGQALGYGYTF; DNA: TGTGCCATCAGTGGGGGACAGGCCCTAGGCTATGGCTACACCTTC
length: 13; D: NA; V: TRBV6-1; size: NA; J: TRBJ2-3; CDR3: CASSEQGLDTQYF; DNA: TGTGCCAGCAGTGAACAGGGATTGGATACGCAGTATTTT
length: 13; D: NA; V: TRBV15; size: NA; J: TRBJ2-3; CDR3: CATSRDNTDTQYF; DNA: TGTGCCACCAGCAGAGACAACACAGATACGCAGTATTTT
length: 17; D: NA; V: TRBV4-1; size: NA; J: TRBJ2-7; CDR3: CASSQGVVSSKSYEQYF; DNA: TGCGCCAGCAGCCAGGGGGTCGTTTCGAGCAAGTCCTACGAGCAGTACTTC
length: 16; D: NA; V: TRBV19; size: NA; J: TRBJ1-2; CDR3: CASSIPWDGVIYGYTF; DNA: TGTGCCAGTAGTATTCCCTGGGACGGGGTAATCTATGGCTACACCTTC
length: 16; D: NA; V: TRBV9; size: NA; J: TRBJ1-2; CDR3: CASSPLSSRFNYGYTF; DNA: TGTGCCAGCAGCCCCTTATCGAGTCGCTTCAACTATGGCTACACCTTC
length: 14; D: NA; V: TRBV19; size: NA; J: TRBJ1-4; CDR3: CASSPRREHEKLFF; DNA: TGTGCCAGTAGTCCAAGGCGGGAGCATGAAAAACTGTTTTTT
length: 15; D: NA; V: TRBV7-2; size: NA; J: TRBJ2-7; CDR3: CASSVGLSNSYEQYF; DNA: TGTGCCAGCAGCGTCGGACTATCGAACTCCTACGAGCAGTACTTC
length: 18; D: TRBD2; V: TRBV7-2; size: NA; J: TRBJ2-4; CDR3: CASSLLLAGAGAKNIQYF; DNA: TGTGCCAGCAGCTTATTGCTAGCGGGAGCCGGTGCCAAAAACATTCAGTACTTC
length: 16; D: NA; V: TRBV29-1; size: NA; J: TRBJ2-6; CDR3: CSVAQGFSSGANVLTF; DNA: TGCAGCGTCGCACAGGGTTTCAGCTCTGGGGCCAACGTCCTGACTTTC
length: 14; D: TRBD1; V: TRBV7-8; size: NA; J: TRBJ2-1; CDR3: CASSLAGTGNEQFF; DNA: TGTGCCAGCAGCTTAGCGGGGACAGGAAATGAGCAGTTCTTC
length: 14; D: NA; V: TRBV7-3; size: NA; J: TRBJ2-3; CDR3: CASSPNGGPDTQYF; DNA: TGTGCCAGCAGCCCCAATGGAGGGCCAGATACGCAGTATTTT
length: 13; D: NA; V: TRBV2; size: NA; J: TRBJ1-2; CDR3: CASREGGSYGYTF; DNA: TGTGCCAGCAGGGAAGGGGGGAGCTATGGCTACACCTTC
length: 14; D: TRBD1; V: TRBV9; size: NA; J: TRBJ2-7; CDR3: CASSVGGTGPEQYF; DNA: TGTGCCAGCAGCGTAGGAGGGACAGGGCCCGAGCAGTACTTC
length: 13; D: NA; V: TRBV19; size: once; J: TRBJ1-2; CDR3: CASSRDLNYGYTF; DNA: TGTGCCAGTAGTCGGGACCTTAACTATGGCTACACCTTC
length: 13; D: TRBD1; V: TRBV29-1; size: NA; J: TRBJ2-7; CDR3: CSAGSPLTGGNYF; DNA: TGCAGCGCCGGGTCCCCCCTGACAGGGGGCAACTACTTC
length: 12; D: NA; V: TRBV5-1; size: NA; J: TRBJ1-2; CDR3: CASSLVADGYTF; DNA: TGCGCCAGCAGCTTGGTGGCAGATGGCTACACCTTC
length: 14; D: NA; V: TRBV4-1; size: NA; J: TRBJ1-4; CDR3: CASSQVGQNEKLFF; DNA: TGCGCCAGCAGCCAAGTTGGGCAAAATGAAAAACTGTTTTTT
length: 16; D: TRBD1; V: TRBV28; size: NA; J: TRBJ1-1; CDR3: CASSSPGQGTGTEAFF; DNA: TGTGCCAGCAGTTCCCCGGGACAGGGGACAGGGACTGAAGCTTTCTTT
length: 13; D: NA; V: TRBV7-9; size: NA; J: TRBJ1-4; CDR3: CAIPTITNEKLFF; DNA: TGTGCCATTCCGACAATCACTAATGAAAAACTGTTTTTT
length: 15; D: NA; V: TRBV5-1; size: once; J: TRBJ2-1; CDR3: CASSSGLPLWDEQFF; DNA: TGCGCCAGCAGCTCGGGACTGCCCCTTTGGGATGAGCAGTTCTTC
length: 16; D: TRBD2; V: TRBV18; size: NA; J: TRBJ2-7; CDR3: CASSPVPSGSSNEQYF; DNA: TGTGCCAGCTCACCGGTACCTAGCGGGAGTAGCAACGAGCAGTACTTC
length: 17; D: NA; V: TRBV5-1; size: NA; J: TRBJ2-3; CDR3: CASSLAVISGRTDTQYF; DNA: TGCGCCAGCAGCTTGGCCGTAATATCAGGGCGCACAGATACGCAGTATTTT
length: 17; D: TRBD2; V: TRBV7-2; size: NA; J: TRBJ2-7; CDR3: CASSILAGAFGAYEQYF; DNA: TGTGCCAGCAGCATCCTAGCGGGAGCGTTCGGAGCCTACGAGCAGTACTTC
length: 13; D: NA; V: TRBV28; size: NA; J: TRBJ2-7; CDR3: CASSFAGAYEQYF; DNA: TGTGCCAGCAGTTTCGCAGGGGCCTACGAGCAGTACTTC
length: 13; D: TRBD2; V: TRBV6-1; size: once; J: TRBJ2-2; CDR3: CASRRLAAGELFF; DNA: TGTGCCAGCCGAAGACTAGCGGCCGGGGAGCTGTTTTTT
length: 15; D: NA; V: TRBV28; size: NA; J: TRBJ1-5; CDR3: CASNTRGYSNQPQHF; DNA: TGTGCCAGCAACACCAGGGGTTATAGCAATCAGCCCCAGCATTTT
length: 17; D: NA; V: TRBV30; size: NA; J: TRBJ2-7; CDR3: CAWSVFNLGERSYEQYF; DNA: TGTGCCTGGAGTGTATTTAATCTGGGGGAAAGGTCCTACGAGCAGTACTTC
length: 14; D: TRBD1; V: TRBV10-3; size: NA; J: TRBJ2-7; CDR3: CAISGGTGGYEQYF; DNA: TGTGCCATCAGCGGGGGGACAGGGGGCTACGAGCAGTACTTC
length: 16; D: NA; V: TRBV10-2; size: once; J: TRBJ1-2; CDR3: CASSEWGILRRDGYTF; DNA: TGCGCCAGCAGTGAATGGGGTATACTTCGAAGGGATGGCTACACCTTC
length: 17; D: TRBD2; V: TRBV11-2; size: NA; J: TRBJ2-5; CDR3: CASSLWGLAGQQETQYF; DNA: TGTGCCAGCAGCTTATGGGGACTAGCGGGCCAACAAGAGACCCAGTACTTC
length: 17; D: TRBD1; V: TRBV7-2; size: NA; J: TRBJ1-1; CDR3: CASSLSGGTGSLSEAFF; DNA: TGTGCCAGCAGCTTATCGGGGGGGACAGGGTCTTTAAGTGAAGCTTTCTTT
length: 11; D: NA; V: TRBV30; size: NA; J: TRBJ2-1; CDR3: CAWTLYNEQFF; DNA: TGTGCCTGGACCCTTTACAATGAGCAGTTCTTC
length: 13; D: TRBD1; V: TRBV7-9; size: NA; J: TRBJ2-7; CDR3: CASSRDRAYEQYF; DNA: TGTGCCAGCAGCCGGGACAGGGCCTACGAGCAGTACTTC
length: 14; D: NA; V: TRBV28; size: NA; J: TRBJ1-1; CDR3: CASTKSGLNTEAFF; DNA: TGTGCCAGCACAAAGTCAGGGTTGAACACTGAAGCTTTCTTT
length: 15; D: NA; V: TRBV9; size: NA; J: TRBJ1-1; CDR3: CASSVAPTGGTEAFF; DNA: TGTGCCAGCAGCGTAGCTCCGACGGGGGGCACTGAAGCTTTCTTT
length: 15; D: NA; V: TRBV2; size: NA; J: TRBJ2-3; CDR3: CASRARVFSTDTQYF; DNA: TGTGCCAGCAGAGCTAGAGTATTCAGCACAGATACGCAGTATTTT
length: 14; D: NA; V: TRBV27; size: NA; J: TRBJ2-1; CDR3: CASIRVGSYNEQFF; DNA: TGTGCCAGCATCCGCGTAGGGAGCTACAATGAGCAGTTCTTC
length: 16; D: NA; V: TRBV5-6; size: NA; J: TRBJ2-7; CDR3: CASSLPQGRASYEQYF; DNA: TGTGCCAGCAGCTTACCCCAGGGGAGAGCGTCCTACGAGCAGTACTTC
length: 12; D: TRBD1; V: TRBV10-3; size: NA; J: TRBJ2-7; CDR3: CAIRRQGDEQYF; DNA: TGTGCCATCAGGAGACAGGGTGACGAGCAGTACTTC
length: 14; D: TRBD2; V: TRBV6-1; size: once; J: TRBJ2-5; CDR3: CASNEREWRETQYF; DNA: TGTGCCAGCAACGAGCGGGAGTGGAGAGAGACCCAGTACTTC